The T cell receptor beta chain described here comes from a study of OX40 agonist ivuxolimab in advanced cancers. The protocol was immunoSEQ multiplex PCR, while the TCRdb copy is restricted to in-frame clones and leaves out a portion. Of some 59,000 clones in the sample, approximately 79% were seen once. Germline CDR1 reads MGHDK; CDR2 reads SYGVNS. The CDR3 totals 14 residues. Unmatched junction bases numbered 7, after V lost 7 bases and J lost 4 bases. The rearrangement links TRBV25-1 to TRBJ2-5; 9 bases map to TRBD1. The material sequenced was CD4+ or CD8+ T cells sorted from blood, taken in a trial of the OX40 agonist ivuxolimab. The sequence was obtained from an adult with an advanced solid tumor such as melanoma, head and neck, liver or kidney cancer. CDR3 sequence: CASTGTGRGETQYF. The CDR3 DNA is TGTGCCAGCACAGGGACAGGGAGGGGAGAGACCCAGTACTTC.